A selection of T cell receptor beta chains follows, all from one sample in a study of blood T cell repertoires in COVID-19. Clones were sequenced by immunoSEQ multiplex PCR, and TCRdb holds only the in-frame ones, with some missing. The sample contains about 54,000 clones, more than 80% of which appear only once. The specimen was peripheral blood. Receptors originate from a woman aged 55-69 years with acute or convalescent COVID-19. Each CDR3 is given with its conserved first and last residue. The order of the fields is V gene, clone size, D gene, J gene, CDR3 protein, CDR3 DNA. The D gene is left open where the match is weak. Clone size is stated in some rows and not others, as once, few, many or a class when expanded.

v_gene: TRBV7-9; abundance: .; d_gene: .; j_gene: TRBJ2-3; CDR3aa: CAPYTGPNTDTQYF; CDR3nt: TGTGCCCCTTACACAGGTCCCAACACAGATACGCAGTATTTT
v_gene: TRBV28; abundance: few; d_gene: .; j_gene: TRBJ1-5; CDR3aa: CASRTGSSSNQPQHF; CDR3nt: TGTGCCAGCAGAACAGGGAGTAGTAGCAATCAGCCCCAGCATTTT
v_gene: TRBV6-5; abundance: few; d_gene: .; j_gene: TRBJ1-1; CDR3aa: CASSSSGLNTEAFF; CDR3nt: .
v_gene: TRBV19; abundance: .; d_gene: .; j_gene: TRBJ1-1; CDR3aa: CASSPRGGRNTEAFF; CDR3nt: TGTGCCAGTAGTCCCCGGGGGGGGAGGAACACTGAAGCTTTCTTT
v_gene: TRBV12-3/TRBV12-4; abundance: .; d_gene: TRBD1; j_gene: TRBJ2-2; CDR3aa: CASRTGGRGELFF; CDR3nt: TGTGCCAGCAGAACAGGGGGTCGCGGGGAGCTGTTTTTT
v_gene: TRBV6-5; abundance: .; d_gene: TRBD2; j_gene: TRBJ2-7; CDR3aa: CASSSQRTSADEQYF; CDR3nt: TGTGCCAGCAGTTCCCAACGGACTAGCGCTGACGAGCAGTACTTC
v_gene: TRBV27; abundance: .; d_gene: .; j_gene: TRBJ1-2; CDR3aa: CASSLRPDRFLLNYGYTF; CDR3nt: TGTGCCAGCAGTTTAAGGCCCGACAGGTTTCTCCTCAACTATGGCTACACCTTC
v_gene: TRBV28; abundance: .; d_gene: TRBD1; j_gene: TRBJ1-1; CDR3aa: CASFRKGGREAFF; CDR3nt: TGTGCCAGCTTCCGAAAAGGGGGCCGAGAAGCTTTCTTT
v_gene: TRBV29-1; abundance: .; d_gene: TRBD1; j_gene: TRBJ2-1; CDR3aa: CSVSRYRDRANEQFF; CDR3nt: TGCAGCGTCTCACGCTACCGGGACAGGGCCAATGAGCAGTTCTTC
v_gene: TRBV30; abundance: .; d_gene: TRBD2; j_gene: TRBJ2-7; CDR3aa: CAWSGTLAGAYEQYF; CDR3nt: TGTGCCTGGAGTGGAACACTAGCGGGAGCCTACGAGCAGTACTTC
v_gene: TRBV19; abundance: few; d_gene: TRBD1; j_gene: TRBJ1-5; CDR3aa: CASRGQVSNQPQHF; CDR3nt: TGTGCCAGTAGAGGACAGGTCAGCAATCAGCCCCAGCATTTT
v_gene: TRBV7-9; abundance: .; d_gene: .; j_gene: TRBJ2-6; CDR3aa: CASSRGGAGANVLTF; CDR3nt: TGTGCCAGCAGCAGGGGGGGGGCTGGGGCCAACGTCCTGACTTTC
v_gene: TRBV5-1; abundance: .; d_gene: .; j_gene: TRBJ2-5; CDR3aa: CASSIQGYQETQYF; CDR3nt: TGCGCCAGCAGCATACAGGGATACCAAGAGACCCAGTACTTC
v_gene: TRBV10-3; abundance: .; d_gene: .; j_gene: TRBJ1-1; CDR3aa: CASGGGLNTEAFF; CDR3nt: TGTGCCTCCGGGGGGGGTCTGAACACTGAAGCTTTCTTT
v_gene: TRBV19; abundance: .; d_gene: .; j_gene: TRBJ1-1; CDR3aa: CASSLQGNTEAFF; CDR3nt: TGTGCCAGTAGTTTACAGGGTAACACTGAAGCTTTCTTT
v_gene: TRBV3-1/TRBV3-2; abundance: .; d_gene: .; j_gene: TRBJ1-2; CDR3aa: CASSQDRQFYGYTF; CDR3nt: TGTGCCAGCAGCCAAGATCGACAGTTCTATGGCTACACCTTC
v_gene: TRBV18; abundance: .; d_gene: TRBD1; j_gene: TRBJ1-5; CDR3aa: CASSRSVTGGMGQPQHF; CDR3nt: TGTGCCAGCTCGCGAAGCGTGACAGGGGGAATGGGTCAGCCCCAGCATTTT
v_gene: TRBV30; abundance: .; d_gene: TRBD2; j_gene: TRBJ2-3; CDR3aa: CAWSVTSAVTDTQYF; CDR3nt: TGTGCCTGGAGTGTAACTAGCGCCGTGACAGATACGCAGTATTTT
v_gene: TRBV28; abundance: once; d_gene: .; j_gene: TRBJ1-2; CDR3aa: CAIHLSTGEGSGYTF; CDR3nt: TGTGCCATCCACTTATCGACGGGGGAAGGAAGTGGCTACACCTTC
v_gene: TRBV7-2; abundance: .; d_gene: TRBD2; j_gene: TRBJ2-3; CDR3aa: CASSLGAGGPKDTQYF; CDR3nt: TGTGCCAGCAGCTTAGGAGCGGGGGGGCCTAAAGATACGCAGTATTTT
v_gene: TRBV6-5; abundance: .; d_gene: .; j_gene: TRBJ1-1; CDR3aa: CASRGTGSTEAFF; CDR3nt: TGTGCCAGCAGGGGTACAGGGTCCACTGAAGCTTTCTTT
v_gene: TRBV3-1/TRBV3-2; abundance: .; d_gene: .; j_gene: TRBJ1-1; CDR3aa: CASSLPGHHTEAFF; CDR3nt: TGTGCCAGCAGTCTTCCGGGACACCACACTGAAGCTTTCTTT
v_gene: TRBV28; abundance: .; d_gene: .; j_gene: TRBJ1-5; CDR3aa: CASRLEAFQPQHF; CDR3nt: TGTGCCAGCAGGTTGGAGGCCTTTCAGCCCCAGCATTTT
v_gene: TRBV6-5; abundance: .; d_gene: TRBD2; j_gene: TRBJ2-7; CDR3aa: CASKPGLAGDEQYF; CDR3nt: TGTGCCAGCAAGCCTGGGCTAGCGGGAGACGAGCAGTACTTC
v_gene: TRBV19; abundance: few; d_gene: TRBD2; j_gene: TRBJ2-7; CDR3aa: CASRGREIAYEQYF; CDR3nt: TGTGCCAGTAGGGGGAGGGAGATCGCCTACGAGCAGTACTTC
v_gene: TRBV5-1; abundance: .; d_gene: TRBD1; j_gene: TRBJ1-2; CDR3aa: CASSLKTGDGYTF; CDR3nt: TGCGCCAGCAGCTTGAAGACAGGGGATGGCTACACCTTC
v_gene: TRBV13; abundance: .; d_gene: .; j_gene: TRBJ2-1; CDR3aa: CASSLPGLTSYNGQFF; CDR3nt: TGTGCCAGCAGCTTACCGGGACTCACATCCTACAATGGGCAGTTCTTC
v_gene: TRBV6-4; abundance: .; d_gene: TRBD1; j_gene: TRBJ1-6; CDR3aa: CASSEFRGNSPLHF; CDR3nt: TGTGCCAGCAGTGAATTCAGGGGGAATTCACCCCTCCACTTT
v_gene: TRBV6-5; abundance: .; d_gene: .; j_gene: TRBJ2-1; CDR3aa: CASSPRDREQFF; CDR3nt: TGTGCCAGCAGCCCCCGCGACAGAGAGCAGTTCTTC
v_gene: TRBV27; abundance: .; d_gene: TRBD1; j_gene: TRBJ2-6; CDR3aa: CASSLGQATSGANVLTF; CDR3nt: TGTGCCAGCAGTTTAGGACAGGCCACTTCTGGGGCCAACGTCCTGACTTTC
v_gene: TRBV19; abundance: .; d_gene: .; j_gene: TRBJ2-2; CDR3aa: CASSDVDYTGELFF; CDR3nt: TGTGCCAGTAGTGACGTCGACTACACCGGGGAGCTGTTTTTT
v_gene: TRBV9; abundance: once; d_gene: TRBD1; j_gene: TRBJ2-7; CDR3aa: CASSAYPGDRGGEQYF; CDR3nt: TGTGCCAGCAGCGCCTACCCTGGGGACAGGGGTGGCGAGCAGTACTTC
v_gene: TRBV3-1/TRBV3-2; abundance: .; d_gene: .; j_gene: TRBJ2-2; CDR3aa: CASSRGPRRTGELFF; CDR3nt: TGTGCCAGCAGCAGGGGCCCTCGAAGGACCGGGGAGCTGTTTTTT